This T cell receptor beta chain was sequenced during a study of cytotoxic CD8 clonotypes in ibrutinib-treated CLL. In the study overall: IGHV unmutated under 18; relapsed/refractory 11; treatment-naive about 14. Results showed 25 or so partial and 2 complete responses; following median 68 months, approximately 15 remained remitted, about 12 advanced. After treatment lasting a median approximately eleven months, range 6 to 36, response samples were collected.

The assay was immunoSEQ multiplex PCR, and TCRdb's table has in-frame clones only and misses some. The sample carries about 160,000 clones, approximately 80% recorded once. This CDR3 comprises 15 residues. V lost 0 bases and J lost 4, with 11 bases in between. Germline-derived CDR1 and CDR2 are SGHRS and YFSETQ. Material: PBMCs, obtained after 12 months of ibrutinib treatment. The J gene is TRBJ2-1, the V gene TRBV5-1; a possible D gene is TRBD1 (5 bases). The sequence was obtained from a human donor with chronic lymphocytic leukemia. DNA for the CDR3: TGCGCCAGCAGCTTGGGACTTCCAGGGTACAATGAGCAGTTCTTC. Amino acid sequence: CASSLGLPGYNEQFF.